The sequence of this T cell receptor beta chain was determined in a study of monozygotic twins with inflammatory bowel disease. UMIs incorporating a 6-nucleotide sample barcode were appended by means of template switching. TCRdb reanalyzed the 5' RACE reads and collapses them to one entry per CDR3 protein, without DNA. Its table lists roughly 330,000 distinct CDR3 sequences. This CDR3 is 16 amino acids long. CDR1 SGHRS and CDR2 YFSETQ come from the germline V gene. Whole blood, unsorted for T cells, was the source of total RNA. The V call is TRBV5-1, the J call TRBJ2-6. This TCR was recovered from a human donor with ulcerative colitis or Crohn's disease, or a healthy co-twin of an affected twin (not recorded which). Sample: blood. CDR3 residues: CASSSMEQAGANVLTF.